Following are 26 T cell receptor beta chains from one sample sequenced in a study of blood T cell repertoires in COVID-19. Clones were sequenced by immunoSEQ multiplex PCR, and TCRdb holds only the in-frame ones, with some missing. The sample has roughly 140,000 clones, almost 90% seen once. The specimen was peripheral blood. The receptors shown here come from a man aged 50-60 years with active or convalescent COVID-19.

DNA of the CDR3: TGTGCCACCAGTGATTCGGGTAGCTCCTACAATGAGCAGTTCTTC. Translating it yields CATSDSGSSYNEQFF. This rearrangement joins TRBV24-1 to TRBJ2-1; D gene ambiguous. CDR3 length: 15 residues. Trimming stripped 2 bases from V and 0 bases from J, with 7 bases between. Per germline, CDR1 KGHDR and CDR2 SFDVKD.

This chain uses TRBV14 with TRBJ2-7; unclear D gene. The CDR3 covers 16 residues. Per germline, CDR1 SGHDN and CDR2 FVKESK. The V and J ends lost 4 bases and 2 bases respectively, with 18 bases between them. The CDR3 DNA sequence: TGTGCCAGCAGCCGAGGTCCCTTCGAATGGGCCTACGAGCAGTACTTC. Translating it yields CASSRGPFEWAYEQYF.

V and J are TRBV11-2 and TRBJ2-3; possible D gene TRBD2, 5 bases. The CDR3 sequence is 15 residues long. Trimming took off 4 bases at V and 6 bases at J, with 17 bases between the two ends. CDR1 and CDR2 (germline): SGHAT, FQNNGV. The CDR3 loop reads CASSYRTPLTDTQYF. The CDR3 coding sequence is TGTGCCAGCAGCTATAGGACTCCTCTGACGGATACGCAGTATTTT.

This sequence joins TRBV2 and TRBJ1-2; no clear D. The CDR3 extends over 13 amino acids. The V and J ends lost 2 bases and 2 bases respectively, with 6 bases between them. Germline-derived CDR1 and CDR2 are SNHLY and FYNNEI. The CDR3 here is CASSESRNYGYTF. The CDR3 DNA reads TGTGCCAGCAGTGAATCCCGGAACTATGGCTACACCTTC. The full variable domain, in which reference TRBV2 and TRBJ1-2 provide the parts outside the CDR3, is EPEVTQTPSHQVTQMGQEVILRCVPISNHLYFYWYRQILGQKVEFLVSFYNNEISEKSEIFDDQFSVERPDGSNFTLKIRSTKLEDSAMYFCASSESRNYGYTFGSGTRLTVV.

The rearrangement joins TRBV9 to TRBJ2-7; the match to TRBD1 covers 10 bases. With 2 bases clipped from V and 5 bases from J, the junction kept 4 bases outside the gene matches. CDR1 is SGDLS and CDR2 is YYNGEE in the germline V gene. The CDR3 extends over 14 amino acids. The CDR3 region is CASSVRDRGDEQYF. CDR3 nucleotides: TGTGCCAGCAGCGTCAGGGACAGGGGAGACGAGCAGTACTTC.

V and J are TRBV28 and TRBJ2-7; no clear D. Per germline, CDR1 MDHEN and CDR2 SYDVKM. Trimming pared 2 bases from V and 3 bases from J, leaving 14 bases between. CDR3 size: 15 residues. CDR3 amino acids: CASSLHKSGRYEQYF. The CDR3 DNA follows: TGTGCCAGCAGTTTACATAAGTCAGGTCGCTACGAGCAGTACTTC.

The rearrangement links TRBV29-1 to TRBJ2-7, with 7 bases lining up with TRBD2. Germline CDR1 is SQVTM and CDR2 is ANQGSEA. The CDR3 runs 12 residues. V shed 4 bases, J shed 7 bases, and the junction held 7 bases outside the gene matches. CDR3 in amino acids: CSVVRWEGEQYF. The DNA for the CDR3 is TGCAGCGTTGTAAGGTGGGAGGGGGAGCAGTACTTC.

This clone was counted a single time. This rearrangement joins TRBV5-1 to TRBJ1-4; D is unclear. Per the germline V gene, CDR1 is SGHRS and CDR2 is YFSETQ. The CDR3 is 16 amino acids. V was cut by 0 bases and J by 5 bases, with 14 bases left in between. The CDR3 protein is CASSLGSRPGNEKLFF. The CDR3 region has the DNA TGCGCCAGCAGCTTGGGGAGCCGCCCTGGGAATGAAAAACTGTTTTTT.

The chain carries TRBV27 and TRBJ2-1; 7 bases agree with TRBD2. Germline-derived CDR1 and CDR2 are MNHEY and SMNVEV (reference sequence). V lost 2 bases to trimming and J lost 4 bases; unmatched junction nucleotides: 5. The CDR3 contains 15 residues. The CDR3: CASSLNGGSYNEQFF. The CDR3 DNA sequence: TGTGCCAGCAGTTTAAACGGCGGGAGTTACAATGAGCAGTTCTTC.

The V call is TRBV2, the J call TRBJ2-2; TRBD1 is a possible D gene (6 bases). V lost 8 bases to trimming and J lost 1 base, with 11 bases between them. Germline assignment: CDR1 SNHLY and CDR2 FYNNEI. This CDR3 has 14 residues. In DNA form, the CDR3 reads TGTGCCAGCCGGACAGCCCGGAACACCGGGGAGCTGTTTTTT. This sequence encodes CASRTARNTGELFF.

A single count supports this clone. This chain links TRBV5-1 with TRBJ2-3; possible D gene TRBD2, 5 bases. The CDR3 consists of 14 residues. Deletions cut 0 bases from V and 4 bases from J, with 9 bases between. Germline lookup yields CDR1 SGHRS and CDR2 YFSETQ. CDR3 amino acids: CASSLGGPPDTQYF. Written as DNA, the CDR3 is TGCGCCAGCAGCTTGGGAGGGCCCCCAGATACGCAGTATTTT.

V and J are TRBV28 and TRBJ2-5, with 7 nucleotides matching TRBD1. Germline V CDR1 and CDR2: MDHEN, SYDVKM. V was clipped by 5 bases and J by 2 bases; unmatched bases: 8. The CDR3 is made up of 15 amino acids. The CDR3 sequence is CASSPRQGKQETQYF. Here the CDR3 DNA reads TGTGCCAGCAGTCCCCGACAGGGTAAACAAGAGACCCAGTACTTC.

The chain couples TRBV27 to TRBJ2-2; 8 bases fit TRBD1. V was pared by 0 bases and J by 6 bases, with 30 bases of the junction left unmatched. The CDR3 consists of 24 residues. The germline CDR1 and CDR2 sequences are MNHEY and SMNVEV (reference sequence). The CDR3: CASSLSFGAGGVMTRNQEAGELFF. CDR3 in DNA: TGTGCCAGCAGTTTATCGTTCGGGGCAGGGGGCGTTATGACCCGAAATCAAGAGGCCGGGGAGCTGTTTTTT.

This chain connects TRBV24-1 to TRBJ2-1, with D uncertain. Trimming took off 3 bases at V and 3 bases at J, with 14 bases between the two ends. Germline CDR1 is KGHDR and CDR2 is SFDVKD. The CDR3 runs to 16 residues. The CDR3 spells CATSDPGANFYNEQFF. DNA of the CDR3: TGTGCCACCAGTGATCCGGGTGCTAACTTCTACAATGAGCAGTTCTTC.

The rearrangement uses TRBV7-2 and TRBJ1-1, with D possibly matching TRBD1 (6 bases). Germline CDR1 reads SGHTA; CDR2 reads FQGNSA. This CDR3 comprises 15 residues. Trimming removed 2 bases at V and 1 base at J, with 11 bases between. Here the CDR3 reads CASSLPGASNTEAFF. The CDR3 DNA is TGTGCCAGCAGCTTACCAGGGGCATCGAACACTGAAGCTTTCTTT.

The rearrangement links TRBV11-2 to TRBJ2-1; 14 bases are a match to TRBD2. With 6 bases clipped from V and 2 bases from J, the junction kept 12 bases outside the gene matches. The CDR3 is 19 amino acids. CDR1 and CDR2 from the germline V gene are SGHAT and FQNNGV. The chain's CDR3 is CASRRSGTSGSFTYNEQFF. DNA for the CDR3: TGTGCCAGCAGACGATCCGGGACTAGCGGGAGCTTTACCTACAATGAGCAGTTCTTC.

The CDR3 region is CASSRSAGLAGDNEQFF. The CDR3 DNA follows: TGTGCCAGCAGCCGCTCGGCGGGACTAGCGGGGGACAATGAGCAGTTCTTC. The chain uses TRBV7-3 and TRBJ2-1; 14 bases are shared with TRBD2. Germline V gives CDR1 SGHTA, CDR2 FQGTGA. V lost 5 bases and J lost 5; bases outside the gene matches: 8. CDR3 length: 17 residues. The full variable domain, rest sourced from reference TRBV7-3 and TRBJ2-1, is GAGVSQTPSNKVTEKGKYVELRCDPISGHTALYWYRQSLGQGPEFLIYFQGTGAADDSGLPNDRFFAVRPEGSVSTLKIQRTERGDSAVYLCASSRSAGLAGDNEQFFGPGTRLTVL.

V gene TRBV5-1 combines with J gene TRBJ2-1; D gene unclear. Germline lookup yields CDR1 SGHRS and CDR2 YFSETQ. Trimming cost V 2 bases and J 7 bases, with 7 bases left between them. The CDR3 runs to 12 residues. CDR3 DNA sequence: TGCGCCAGCAGCTTCCCCTCGAATGAGCAGTTCTTC. This gives the protein CASSFPSNEQFF.

The CDR3 region is CASSLQRAPYEQYF. The CDR3 DNA reads TGTGCCAGCTCACTTCAGCGGGCCCCCTACGAGCAGTACTTC. The V gene is TRBV18, the J gene TRBJ2-7; tentative D call: TRBD2 (6 bases). Germline values: CDR1 KGHSH, CDR2 LQKENI. The germline V and J ends were trimmed by 4 bases and 2 bases, with 12 bases remaining between them. The CDR3 spans 14 residues.

The V gene is TRBV19, the J gene TRBJ1-5, with 7 nucleotides matching TRBD1. The germline V gene has CDR1 LNHDA and CDR2 SQIVND (reference sequence). The V gene end was trimmed by 4 bases and the J gene end by 4 bases; junction bases not matched to a gene: 10. The CDR3 is 16 amino acids. The CDR3 region has the DNA TGTGCCAGTAGTACGACAGGGCGTTCGCAAAATCAGCCCCAGCATTTT. It yields the protein CASSTTGRSQNQPQHF.

The chain links TRBV11-2 to TRBJ1-1; D might be TRBD1 (5 bases). This CDR3 has 13 amino acids. Trimming took 0 bases from V and 7 from J, leaving 9 bases between them. CDR1 and CDR2 (germline): SGHAT, FQNNGV. CDR3 sequence (DNA): TGTGCCAGCAGCTTAGACCGACAGAATGAAGCTTTCTTT. Protein: CASSLDRQNEAFF.

The V call is TRBV5-1, the J call TRBJ2-7, with D maybe TRBD2 (6 bases). Trimming cost V 0 bases and J 1 base, with 8 bases left between them. Per the germline V gene, CDR1 is SGHRS and CDR2 is YFSETQ. The length of the CDR3 is 14 residues. The CDR3 DNA sequence: TGCGCCAGCAGCTTGGATGGGGGGTCCTACGAGCAGTACTTC. Protein: CASSLDGGSYEQYF.

The V and J genes are TRBV5-8 and TRBJ2-6, with unresolved D. Trimming took 0 bases from V and 4 from J, leaving 14 bases between them. The CDR3 loop spans 17 amino acids. Germline V gene lookup returns CDR1 SGHTS and CDR2 YDEGEE. In nucleotides, the CDR3 is TGTGCCAGCAGCTTGGTAACGCGAGCTGTGGGGGCCAACGTCCTGACTTTC. Translating gives CASSLVTRAVGANVLTF.

This chain uses TRBV29-1 with TRBJ2-2; D unclear. V was shortened by 7 bases and J by 0 bases, with 12 bases between the two germline ends. Germline V gives CDR1 SQVTM, CDR2 ANQGSEA. This CDR3 region has 14 residues. The CDR3, as DNA: TGCAGCGGAGCCCCAGGCACGAACACCGGGGAGCTGTTTTTT. Its protein is CSGAPGTNTGELFF.

The CDR3 sequence: CASLVGGRVAYEQYF. CDR3 DNA: TGTGCCAGCCTAGTCGGCGGGAGGGTTGCCTACGAGCAGTACTTC. The chain has TRBV6-5 and TRBJ2-7, with 9 bases fitting TRBD2. V shed 8 bases, J shed 2 bases, and the junction held 10 bases outside the gene matches. CDR1 MNHEY and CDR2 SVGAGI come from the germline V gene. This CDR3 has 15 amino acids.

The V gene is TRBV5-1, the J gene TRBJ2-3; D is uncertain. In germline, CDR1 is SGHRS, CDR2 YFSETQ. Trimming took 2 bases from V and 7 from J, leaving 11 bases between them. The CDR3 is 13 residues long. CDR3 sequence (DNA): TGCGCCAGCAGCTTTGGCGGAAAGAATACGCAGTATTTT. Its protein is CASSFGGKNTQYF.